This record looks at one T cell receptor (beta chain) sequence and its context. The data were taken from a study of blood T cell repertoires in COVID-19. Whole-study context: Researchers got acute and convalescent COVID-19 samples from the United States, Italy and Spain. Sources were T cells, B-cell-depleted T cells, or PBMCs; the material itself was cDNA or gDNA.

Germline CDR1 reads LGHNA; CDR2 reads YSLEER. The CDR3 contains 18 residues. V lost 0 bases, J lost 3 bases, and 8 bases stayed unmatched. Authors' processing steps: Estimation of nucleated cell counts was performed using reference gene primer amplification. TCRdb keeps only in-frame clones here, not all; method: immunoSEQ multiplex PCR. V and J calls and clone size are copied from that table; D and trimming were computed from the DNA. Seen here are fewer than 300,000 clones, 82% observed once, and the top ten hold roughly 3%. The receptor's source is a young woman with acute or convalescent COVID-19. The V and J genes are TRBV4-3 and TRBJ1-3; 10 bases line up with TRBD1. Sequencing was carried out using peripheral blood. For the CDR3, the DNA is TGCGCCAGCAGCCAAGATTTTATGGGGACAGGGGATGGAAACACCATATATTTT. It is translated as CASSQDFMGTGDGNTIYF.